Each of the 21 T cell receptor beta chains below was sequenced from the same sample in a study of OX40 agonist ivuxolimab in advanced cancers. Here immunoSEQ multiplex PCR was the method, and the copy in TCRdb shows in-frame clones only, minus some. This sample has 65,000 to 85,000 clones, with 85% found just once. The material sequenced was CD4+ or CD8+ T cells sorted from blood, taken in a trial of the OX40 agonist ivuxolimab. The receptor source for this set is an adult with an advanced solid tumor such as melanoma, head and neck, liver or kidney cancer.

This chain connects TRBV5-5 to TRBJ1-4, with a possible D match to TRBD1 (5 bases). V lost 4 bases to trimming and J lost 8 bases, with 18 bases between them. The germline CDR1 and CDR2 sequences are SGHKS and YYEKEE (reference sequence). The CDR3 length is 15 residues. CDR3 nucleotide sequence: TGTGCCAGCAGCCCGGGTGGCAGGGCGAGGGAAAAACTGTTTTTT. As protein: CASSPGGRAREKLFF.

The V call is TRBV5-1, the J call TRBJ2-7, with D possibly being TRBD2 (6 bases). This CDR3 is 13 amino acids long. Trimming cost V 4 bases and J 4 bases, with 12 bases left between them. Germline V gives CDR1 SGHRS, CDR2 YFSETQ. The CDR3 sequence is CASSPSGTYEQYF. The DNA of the CDR3 is TGCGCCAGCAGCCCCTCAGGGACTTACGAGCAGTACTTC.

The chain combines TRBV9 with TRBJ2-3; 11 nucleotides agree with TRBD1. Germline CDR1 is SGDLS and CDR2 is YYNGEE. After removal of 4 bases from V and 4 bases from J, the junction contained 8 bases not matched to a gene. This CDR3 spans 16 amino acids. CDR3 loop: CASSPRTGGASDTQYF. The CDR3 DNA sequence: TGTGCCAGCAGCCCTCGGACAGGGGGCGCATCAGATACGCAGTATTTT. Combining the CDR3 with reference TRBV9 and TRBJ2-3 gives the whole variable domain DSGVTQTPKHLITATGQRVTLRCSPRSGDLSVYWYQQSLDQGLQFLIQYYNGEERAKGNILERFSAQQFPDLHSELNLSSLELGDSALYFCASSPRTGGASDTQYFGPGTRLTVL.

This chain connects TRBV6-1 to TRBJ2-3; 13 bases fit TRBD2. Germline V gene sequence: CDR1 MNHNS, CDR2 SASEGT. The CDR3 covers 15 residues. The V gene end was trimmed by 6 bases and the J gene end by 4 bases; junction bases not matched to a gene: 4. The DNA of the CDR3 is TGTGCCAGCAGCCGAGGGACTAGCGGGGCAGATACGCAGTATTTT. Its translation: CASSRGTSGADTQYF.

The chain's CDR3 is CASNTHTLGGPGGYTF. Written as DNA, the CDR3 is TGTGCCAGCAATACTCACACTCTAGGGGGCCCCGGTGGCTACACCTTC. The rearrangement links TRBV28 to TRBJ1-2; TRBD1 aligns across 7 bases. The junction had 18 bases not matched to a gene; V was cut back by 7 bases and J by 7 bases. Germline V gene data show CDR1 as MDHEN and CDR2 as SYDVKM. The CDR3 spans 16 residues.

This clone was picked up one time. In the same sample, other DNA sequences code for this CDR3. The chain has TRBV30 and TRBJ1-2; D gene unclear. This CDR3 contains 11 residues. V gave up 3 bases and J gave up 2 bases, with 4 bases separating them. The germline gives CDR1 GTSNPN, CDR2 SVGIG (reference sequence). The CDR3 is CAWSVNYGYTF. DNA of the CDR3: TGTGCCTGGAGCGTAAACTATGGCTACACCTTC.

The sample holds one count of this clone. The chain links TRBV5-1 to TRBJ2-1; 7 bases line up with TRBD1. The J segment lost 2 bases and the V segment lost 4 bases, leaving 6 bases of the junction unmatched. The CDR3 length is 15 residues. The germline gives CDR1 SGHRS, CDR2 YFSETQ. This CDR3 reads CASSTTGLAYNEQFF. Here the CDR3 DNA reads TGCGCCAGCAGCACGACAGGGTTAGCCTACAATGAGCAGTTCTTC.

This sequence joins TRBV11-2 and TRBJ1-6; maybe TRBD1 (5 bases). Trimming left V 3 bases short and J 8 bases short, with 11 bases between. CDR3 size: 14 residues. Germline V lookup: CDR1 SGHAT, CDR2 FQNNGV. In DNA, the CDR3 is TGTGCCAGCAGCTTTACAGGTGGGGATTCACCCCTCCACTTT. It codes for CASSFTGGDSPLHF.

The chain is built from TRBV25-1 and TRBJ1-3, with D possibly TRBD1 on 5 matching bases. Germline-derived CDR1 and CDR2 are MGHDK and SYGVNS. The CDR3 totals 16 residues. Trimming pared 0 bases from V and 0 bases from J, leaving 9 bases between. The CDR3: CASSEYWGLSGNTIYF. DNA for the CDR3: TGTGCCAGCAGTGAATATTGGGGCCTCTCTGGAAACACCATATATTTT.

This chain uses TRBV7-6 with TRBJ1-5; 7 positions agree with TRBD1. V gave up 1 base and J gave up 6 bases; unmatched junction bases: 12. Germline V gene data show CDR1 as SGHVS and CDR2 as FNYEAQ. This CDR3 has 17 amino acids. The DNA for the CDR3 is TGTGCCAGCAGCTTAGGTGGCAGGGGGGCGGACGGTCAGCCCCAGCATTTT. Residues: CASSLGGRGADGQPQHF.

This chain uses TRBV19 with TRBJ1-3; possibly TRBD1 for D (6 bases). CDR3 length equals 14 residues. Germline assignment: CDR1 LNHDA and CDR2 SQIVND (reference sequence). V was cut by 4 bases and J by 2 bases, with 9 bases left in between. Here the CDR3 DNA reads TGTGCCAGTAGTAAACAGGGTGCTGGAAACACCATATATTTT. Its translation is CASSKQGAGNTIYF.

The rearrangement joins TRBV5-1 to TRBJ2-3; 8 bases are a match to TRBD1. This CDR3 is built from 17 residues. Germline loops: CDR1 SGHRS, CDR2 YFSETQ. Unmatched junction bases numbered 10, after V lost 2 bases and J lost 2 bases. CDR3 protein: CASSLQPGTGATDTQYF. CDR3 DNA: TGCGCCAGCAGCTTACAACCCGGGACAGGTGCCACAGATACGCAGTATTTT.

This clone was counted a few times. The rearrangement links TRBV2 to TRBJ1-3; D gene unclear. This CDR3 contains 16 residues. V was pared by 6 bases and J by 4 bases, with 19 bases between. Germline V lookup: CDR1 SNHLY, CDR2 FYNNEI. The CDR3 reads CASSQPGEGSGNTIYF. As DNA, the CDR3 is TGTGCCAGCAGCCAACCAGGCGAGGGTTCGGGAAACACCATATATTTT.

This clone came up once. The chain couples TRBV5-4 to TRBJ2-3; tentatively, D is TRBD2 (7 bases). Germline-derived CDR1 and CDR2 are SGHNT and YYREEE (reference sequence). The ends were cut back, 4 bases at V and 4 bases at J, with 13 bases in the middle. CDR3 length: 14 amino acids. The CDR3 nucleotides read TGTGCCAGCAGCGTCACGGGGGGCCCAGATACGCAGTATTTT. It codes for CASSVTGGPDTQYF.

This clone was detected only a few times. The rearrangement uses TRBV18 and TRBJ1-1; no clear D gene. Germline V CDR1 and CDR2: KGHSH, LQKENI. V gave up 3 bases and J gave up 7 bases, with 9 bases separating them. This CDR3 region has 12 residues. The CDR3 nucleotides read TGTGCCAGCTCACCGTCGGCTGGTGAAGCTTTCTTT. Its translation is CASSPSAGEAFF. Complete variable domain (other parts from reference TRBV18 and TRBJ1-1): NAGVMQNPRHLVRRRGQEARLRCSPMKGHSHVYWYRQLPEEGLKFMVYLQKENIIDESGMPKERFSAEFPKEGPSILRIQQVVRGDSAAYFCASSPSAGEAFFGQGTRLTVV.

The chain is built from TRBV4-1 and TRBJ1-3; D is unresolved. The CDR3 is 16 amino acids. Germline V CDR1 and CDR2: MGHRA, YSYEKL. Trimming cost V 0 bases and J 1 base, with 10 bases left between them. The CDR3 sequence: CASSQDRTPSGNTIYF. The CDR3 DNA reads TGCGCCAGCAGCCAAGACAGGACTCCTTCTGGAAACACCATATATTTT.

V usage is TRBV14 and J usage is TRBJ2-2; 7 bases agree with TRBD2. Germline V gives CDR1 SGHDN, CDR2 FVKESK. V was clipped by 1 base and J by 2 bases; unmatched bases: 4. This CDR3 contains 16 residues. The CDR3 DNA is TGTGCCAGCAGCCAAGCTCTAGCGGCCAACACCGGGGAGCTGTTTTTT. Translated, it gives CASSQALAANTGELFF.

V usage is TRBV28 and J usage is TRBJ2-3; 8 bases are a match to TRBD2. V dropped 3 bases and J dropped 3; count of bases not matched to a gene: 2. Looked up from germline, CDR1 is MDHEN and CDR2 is SYDVKM. The CDR3 covers 14 residues. CDR3 in DNA: TGTGCCAGCAGTTTTTCGGGGGGGACAGATACGCAGTATTTT. It yields the protein CASSFSGGTDTQYF.

The chain carries TRBV30 and TRBJ1-5; D is undetermined. This CDR3 comprises 13 residues. From germline, CDR1 is GTSNPN and CDR2 SVGIG (reference sequence). V lost 0 bases and J 7 bases, leaving 10 bases between the germline ends. The CDR3 coding sequence is TGTGCCTGGAGTGTAGGCGAATGGCAGCCCCAGCATTTT. Translating it yields CAWSVGEWQPQHF.

The sample holds a few counts of this clone. The genes are TRBV9 and TRBJ2-3, with D unclear. Germline loops: CDR1 SGDLS, CDR2 YYNGEE. This CDR3 is 14 amino acids long. The ends were cut back, 4 bases at V and 0 bases at J, with 9 bases in the middle. CDR3 residues: CASSRRSSTDTQYF. The CDR3, as DNA: TGTGCCAGCAGCAGAAGGAGCAGCACAGATACGCAGTATTTT.

This sequence joins TRBV10-3 and TRBJ1-1; 7 nucleotides line up with TRBD1. The germline CDR1 and CDR2 sequences are ENHRY and SYGVKD. The CDR3 contains 15 residues. The J segment lost 3 bases and the V segment lost 4 bases, leaving 8 bases of the junction unmatched. The CDR3 reads CAISGSTGMDTEAFF. In DNA, the CDR3 is TGTGCCATCAGTGGGTCGACAGGGATGGACACTGAAGCTTTCTTT.